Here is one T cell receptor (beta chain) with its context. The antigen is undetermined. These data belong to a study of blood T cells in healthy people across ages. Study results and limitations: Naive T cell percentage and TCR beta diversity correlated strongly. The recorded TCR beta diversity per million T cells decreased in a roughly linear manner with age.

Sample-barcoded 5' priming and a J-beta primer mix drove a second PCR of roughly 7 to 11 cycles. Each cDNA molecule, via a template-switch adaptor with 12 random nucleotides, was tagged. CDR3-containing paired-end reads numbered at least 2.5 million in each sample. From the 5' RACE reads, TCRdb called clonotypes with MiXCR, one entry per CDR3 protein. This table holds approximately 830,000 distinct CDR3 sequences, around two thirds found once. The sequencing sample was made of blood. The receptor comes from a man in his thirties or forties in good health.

Here the CDR3 DNA reads TGTGCCAGCAGCTTATTCCAGGGGGGCTCCTACGAGCAGTACTTC. Protein sequence: CASSLFQGGSYEQYF. This sequence joins TRBV7-2 and TRBJ2-7; TRBD1 might be the D (7 bases). The CDR3 sequence is 15 residues long. The V gene lost 2 bases and the J gene lost 0 bases, with 11 bases spanning the gap. Germline V gene data show CDR1 as SGHTA and CDR2 as FQGNSA.